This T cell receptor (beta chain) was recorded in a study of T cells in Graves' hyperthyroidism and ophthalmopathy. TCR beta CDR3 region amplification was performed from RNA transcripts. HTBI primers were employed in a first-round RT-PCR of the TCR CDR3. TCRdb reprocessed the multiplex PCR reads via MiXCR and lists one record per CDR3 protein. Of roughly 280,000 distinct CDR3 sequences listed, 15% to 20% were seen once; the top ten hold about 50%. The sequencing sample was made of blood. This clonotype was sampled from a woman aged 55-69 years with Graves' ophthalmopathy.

The CDR3 spells CASSGGFNNEQFF. The CDR3 bases are TGTGCCAGTAGCGGGGGCTTCAACAATGAGCAGTTCTTC. The chain couples TRBV19 to TRBJ2-1; the D gene could be TRBD1 or TRBD2 (6 bases each). Looked up from germline, CDR1 is LNHDA and CDR2 is SQIVND (reference sequence). Trimming took off 6 bases at V and 5 bases at J, with 11 bases between the two ends. The CDR3 has 13 amino acids. Using reference TRBV19 and TRBJ2-1 for the parts outside the CDR3, the full variable domain is DGGITQSPKYLFRKEGQNVTLSCEQNLNHDAMYWYRQDPGQGLRLIYYSQIVNDFQKGDIAEGYSVSREKKESFPLTVTSAQKNPTAFYLCASSGGFNNEQFFGPGTRLTVL.